This T cell receptor beta chain is drawn from a study of cytomegalovirus exposure and HLA in healthy donors. On this clone: Its specificity is unknown.

Regarding donors, all were healthy bone marrow donors. At collection, donors were nominally healthy, but unrecorded immune exposures were probable. Study-wide results and caveats: The classifier, whose performance was assessed in both the original and validation cohorts, reportedly diagnosed cytomegalovirus status with high specificity and sensitivity. A later analysis found common viral pathogens apparently linked to several of the most significant clusters.

The CDR3 length is 17 residues. The trim removed 2 bases at V and 3 bases at J, leaving 7 bases unmatched. From germline, CDR1 is SGHVS and CDR2 FNYEAQ. The PCR contained 60 Vbeta and 13 Jbeta primers. Produced via immunoSEQ multiplex PCR; TCRdb's table is partial and in-frame only. The sample consists of 140,000 to 150,000 clones, 73% of them appearing once. Source material: PBMCs. This TCR was sampled from a woman aged 18 to 35 in good health and CMV-seronegative. The chain has TRBV7-6 and TRBJ1-4; the match to TRBD1 covers 9 bases. The CDR3 region is CASSLRAQGAANEKLFF. For the CDR3, the DNA is TGTGCCAGCAGCTTAAGGGCACAGGGGGCGGCTAATGAAAAACTGTTTTTT.